The 8 T cell receptor beta chains given below trace back to one sample, sequenced in a study of shared clonotypes between healthy human individuals. The assay was immunoSEQ multiplex PCR, and TCRdb's table has in-frame clones only and misses some. The sample contains fewer than 1.6 million clones, approximately 98.5% of which appear only once. Input material: naive CD4+ T cells sorted from blood. As for subset: CD45RA+ positively selected. These receptors came from a man younger than 45 in good health.

The V call is TRBV7-2, the J call TRBJ2-7; TRBD2 matches 10 bases. The CDR3 is 15 amino acids. V lost 5 bases and J lost 3; bases outside the gene matches: 7. From germline, CDR1 is SGHTA and CDR2 FQGNSA. The CDR3 DNA reads TGTGCCAGCAGCCCCGGGGCTAGCGGGAGCTACGAGCAGTACTTC. Amino acids: CASSPGASGSYEQYF.

The gene calls are TRBV7-3 and TRBJ2-3; possible D gene TRBD2, 6 bases. Trimming took off 5 bases at V and 2 bases at J, with 11 bases between the two ends. Germline loops: CDR1 SGHTA, CDR2 FQGTGA. This CDR3 comprises 14 residues. The CDR3 DNA reads TGTGCCAGCAGCCTGGAGGGCACCACAGATACGCAGTATTTT. Translation: CASSLEGTTDTQYF.

The gene calls are TRBV18 and TRBJ2-1, with a tentative D call TRBD1 (6 bases). The CDR3 is made up of 15 amino acids. The V and J ends lost 3 bases and 8 bases respectively, with 17 bases between them. Germline values: CDR1 KGHSH, CDR2 LQKENI. The CDR3 DNA reads TGTGCCAGCTCACCGCGGCAGGGGCCTGAAGATGAGCAGTTCTTC. Its protein is CASSPRQGPEDEQFF.

The chain recombines TRBV27 with TRBJ2-1, with TRBD2 matching over 7 bases. The ends lost 6 bases at V and 9 bases at J; junction bases unmatched: 14. The germline V gene encodes CDR1 MNHEY and CDR2 SMNVEV (reference sequence). The CDR3 runs to 15 residues. In DNA, the CDR3 is TGTGCCAGCAGACTAGCGCCCGCAGACGGAGGTGAGCAGTTCTTC. Its translation: CASRLAPADGGEQFF.

On this clone itself: Other DNA sequences in this sample translate to the same CDR3. The V call is TRBV5-1, the J call TRBJ2-3; D uncertain. Trimming cost V 0 bases and J 5 bases, with 7 bases left between them. This CDR3 is built from 13 residues. Germline V gives CDR1 SGHRS, CDR2 YFSETQ. This CDR3 is CASSLVPGDTQYF. The CDR3 DNA sequence: TGCGCCAGCAGCTTGGTGCCAGGAGATACGCAGTATTTT.

Note on this clone: Other DNA variants within this sample encode the same CDR3. V gene TRBV6-5 combines with J gene TRBJ2-7; the match to TRBD2 covers 12 bases. Germline V CDR1 and CDR2: MNHEY, SVGAGI. The CDR3 has 14 amino acids. The junction had 1 base not matched to a gene; V was cut back by 5 bases and J by 2 bases. The CDR3 DNA follows: TGTGCCAGCAGTAGGACTAGCGGGACCTACGAGCAGTACTTC. Its translation is CASSRTSGTYEQYF.

This clone was counted a single time. This chain joins TRBV7-2 and TRBJ2-3, with D possibly being TRBD1 (5 bases). Germline V lookup: CDR1 SGHTA, CDR2 FQGNSA. Between the trimmed V and J ends, which lost 5 bases and 4 bases, there was a span of 16 bases. There are 15 residues in the CDR3. This CDR3 reads CASSEWQGFADTQYF. The CDR3 DNA follows: TGTGCCAGCAGCGAGTGGCAGGGTTTTGCAGATACGCAGTATTTT. The variable domain in full, completed from reference TRBV7-2 and TRBJ2-3, reads GAGVSQSPSNKVTEKGKDVELRCDPISGHTALYWYRQSLGQGLEFLIYFQGNSAPDKSGLPSDRFSAERTGGSVSTLTIQRTQQEDSAVYLCASSEWQGFADTQYFGPGTRLTVL.

V is TRBV11-3 and J is TRBJ2-5; 11 bases fit TRBD2. CDR1 is SGHNT and CDR2 is YENEEA in the germline V gene. This CDR3 has 14 amino acids. With 4 bases clipped from V and 3 bases from J, the junction kept 1 base outside the gene matches. The CDR3 protein is CASSSGLAEETQYF. As DNA, the CDR3 is TGTGCCAGCAGCTCGGGACTAGCGGAAGAGACCCAGTACTTC.